The 3 T cell receptor beta chains below all came from one sample that was sequenced in a study of CD8+ T cells in alopecia areata. In each case, RNA was isolated and then reverse transcribed into cDNA as the sequencing template. Produced via immunoSEQ multiplex PCR; TCRdb's table is partial and in-frame only. The sample lists approximately 150,000 clones; about 60% were seen once. Source material: CD4+ T cells sorted from blood. These receptors were obtained from a human donor in good health.

The V call is TRBV9, the J call TRBJ2-7; 8 nucleotides line up with TRBD1. After removal of 3 bases from V and 2 bases from J, the junction contained 4 bases not matched to a gene. Germline V CDR1 and CDR2: SGDLS, YYNGEE. This CDR3 is 14 amino acids long. The CDR3 region is CASSAGTGPYEQYF. CDR3 in DNA: TGTGCCAGCAGCGCCGGGACAGGTCCCTACGAGCAGTACTTC.

The chain carries TRBV2 and TRBJ1-1; D is perhaps TRBD1 (6 bases). This CDR3 comprises 12 residues. Deletions cut 6 bases from V and 9 bases from J, with 14 bases between. Germline assignment: CDR1 SNHLY and CDR2 FYNNEI. CDR3 coding DNA: TGTGCCAGCAGCCCCCAGGGGCTGAAAGCTTTCTTT. Protein sequence: CASSPQGLKAFF.

The V gene is TRBV10-3, the J gene TRBJ2-5; D not certain. Germline V gene lookup returns CDR1 ENHRY and CDR2 SYGVKD. The CDR3 extends over 12 amino acids. Between the trimmed V and J ends, which lost 2 bases and 2 bases, there was a span of 3 bases. Here the CDR3 reads CAISEEQETQYF. CDR3 nucleotide sequence: TGTGCCATCAGTGAGGAACAAGAGACCCAGTACTTC.